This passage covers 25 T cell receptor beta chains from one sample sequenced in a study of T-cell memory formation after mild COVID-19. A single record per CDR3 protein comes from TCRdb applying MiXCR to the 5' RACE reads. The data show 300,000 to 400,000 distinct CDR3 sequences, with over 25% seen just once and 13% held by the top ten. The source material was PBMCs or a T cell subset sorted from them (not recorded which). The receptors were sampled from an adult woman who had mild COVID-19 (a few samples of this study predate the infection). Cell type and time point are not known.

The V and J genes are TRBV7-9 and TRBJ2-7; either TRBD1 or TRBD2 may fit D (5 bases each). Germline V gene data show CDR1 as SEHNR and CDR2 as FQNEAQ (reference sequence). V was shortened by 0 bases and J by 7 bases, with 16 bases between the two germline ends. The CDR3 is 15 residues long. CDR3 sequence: CASSLAWQGAWEQYF. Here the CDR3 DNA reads TGTGCCAGCAGCTTAGCCTGGCAGGGAGCGTGGGAGCAGTACTTC. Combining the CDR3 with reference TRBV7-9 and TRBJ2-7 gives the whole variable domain DTGVSQNPRHKITKRGQNVTFRCDPISEHNRLYWYRQTLGQGPEFLTYFQNEAQLEKSRLLSDRFSAERPKGSFSTLEIQRTEQGDSAMYLCASSLAWQGAWEQYFGPGTRLTVT.

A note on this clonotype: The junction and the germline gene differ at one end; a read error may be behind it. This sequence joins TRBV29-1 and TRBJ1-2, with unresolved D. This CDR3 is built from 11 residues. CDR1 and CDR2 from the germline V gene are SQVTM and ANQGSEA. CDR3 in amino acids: CSAELLYGYTF. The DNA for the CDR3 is TGCAGCGCTGAACTACTCTATGGCTACACCTTC.

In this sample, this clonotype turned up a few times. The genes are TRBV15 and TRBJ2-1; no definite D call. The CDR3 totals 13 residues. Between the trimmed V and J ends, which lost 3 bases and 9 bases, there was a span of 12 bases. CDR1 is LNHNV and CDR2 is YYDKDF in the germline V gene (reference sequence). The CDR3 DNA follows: TGTGCCACCAGCAGGATTACCTCTAGTGAGCAGTTCTTC. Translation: CATSRITSSEQFF.

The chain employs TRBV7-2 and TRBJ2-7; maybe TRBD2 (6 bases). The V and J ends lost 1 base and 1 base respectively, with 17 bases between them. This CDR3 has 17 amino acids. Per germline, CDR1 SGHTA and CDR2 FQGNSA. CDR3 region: CASSLVPLTSWSYEQYF. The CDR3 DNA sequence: TGTGCCAGCAGCTTAGTTCCCCTCACTAGCTGGTCCTACGAGCAGTACTTC.

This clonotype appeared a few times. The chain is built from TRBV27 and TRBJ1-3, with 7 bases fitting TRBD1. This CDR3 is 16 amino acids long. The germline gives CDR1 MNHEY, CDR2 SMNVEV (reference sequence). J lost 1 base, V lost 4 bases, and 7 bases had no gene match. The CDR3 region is CASSSLDRVSGNTIYF. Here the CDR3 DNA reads TGTGCCAGCAGTTCCCTCGACAGGGTTTCTGGAAACACCATATATTTT.

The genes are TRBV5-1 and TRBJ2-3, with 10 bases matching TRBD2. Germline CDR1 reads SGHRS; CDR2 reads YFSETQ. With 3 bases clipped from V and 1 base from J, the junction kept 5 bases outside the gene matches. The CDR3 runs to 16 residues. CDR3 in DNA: TGCGCCAGCAGCTCCGGTGGGACTAGCGGCACAGATACGCAGTATTTT. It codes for CASSSGGTSGTDTQYF.

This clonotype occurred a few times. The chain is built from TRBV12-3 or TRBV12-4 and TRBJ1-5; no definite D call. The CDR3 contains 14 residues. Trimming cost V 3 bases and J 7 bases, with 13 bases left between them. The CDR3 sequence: CASSFQGDRQPQHF. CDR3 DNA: TGTGCCAGCAGTTTCCAAGGAGATAGGCAGCCCCAGCATTTT.

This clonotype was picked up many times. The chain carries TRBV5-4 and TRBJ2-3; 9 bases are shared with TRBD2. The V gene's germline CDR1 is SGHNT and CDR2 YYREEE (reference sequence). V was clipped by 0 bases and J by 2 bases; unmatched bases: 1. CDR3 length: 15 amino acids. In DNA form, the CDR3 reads TGTGCCAGCAGCTTGGGCGGGGGGGCCACAGATACGCAGTATTTT. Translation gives CASSLGGGATDTQYF.

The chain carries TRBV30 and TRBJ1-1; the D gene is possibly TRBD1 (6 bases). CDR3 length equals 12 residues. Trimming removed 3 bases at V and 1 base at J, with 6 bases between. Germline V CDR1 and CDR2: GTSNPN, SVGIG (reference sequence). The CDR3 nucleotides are TGTGCCTGGAGGACAGGGAACACTGAAGCTTTCTTT. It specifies CAWRTGNTEAFF.

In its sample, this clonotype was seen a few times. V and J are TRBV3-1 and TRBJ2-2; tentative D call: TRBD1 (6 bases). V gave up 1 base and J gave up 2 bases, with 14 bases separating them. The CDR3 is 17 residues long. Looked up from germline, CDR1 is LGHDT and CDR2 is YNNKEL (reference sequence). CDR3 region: CASSQGQARVNTGELFF. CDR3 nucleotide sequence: TGTGCCAGCAGCCAAGGACAGGCTAGGGTCAACACCGGGGAGCTGTTTTTT.

CDR3 loop: CASSQIDGPGQGARGTEAFF. The CDR3 DNA is TGTGCCAGCAGCCAGATCGACGGCCCGGGACAGGGGGCGCGGGGCACTGAAGCTTTCTTT. The chain recombines TRBV3-1 with TRBJ1-1; 12 bases align to TRBD1. V dropped 3 bases and J dropped 4; count of bases not matched to a gene: 18. Germline loops: CDR1 LGHDT, CDR2 YNNKEL (reference sequence). The CDR3 sequence is 20 residues long.

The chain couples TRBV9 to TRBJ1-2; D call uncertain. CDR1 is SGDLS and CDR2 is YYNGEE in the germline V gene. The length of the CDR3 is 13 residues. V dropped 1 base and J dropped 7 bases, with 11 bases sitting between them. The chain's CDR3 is CASSVNWVGGYTF. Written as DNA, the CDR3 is TGTGCCAGCAGCGTAAACTGGGTTGGTGGCTACACCTTC.

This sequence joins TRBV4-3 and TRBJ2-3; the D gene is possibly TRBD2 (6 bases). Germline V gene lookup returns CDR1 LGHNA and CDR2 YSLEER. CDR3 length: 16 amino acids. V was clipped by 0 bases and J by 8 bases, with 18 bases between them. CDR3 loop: CASSQDAVAGPATQYF. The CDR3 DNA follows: TGCGCCAGCAGCCAAGATGCGGTGGCGGGGCCAGCTACGCAGTATTTT.

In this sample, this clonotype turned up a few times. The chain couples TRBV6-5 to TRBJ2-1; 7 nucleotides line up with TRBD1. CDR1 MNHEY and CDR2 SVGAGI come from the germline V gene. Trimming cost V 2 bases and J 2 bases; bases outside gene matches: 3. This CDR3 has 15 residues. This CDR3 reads CASSYGQGAYNEQFF. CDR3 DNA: TGTGCCAGCAGTTACGGTCAGGGGGCCTACAATGAGCAGTTCTTC.

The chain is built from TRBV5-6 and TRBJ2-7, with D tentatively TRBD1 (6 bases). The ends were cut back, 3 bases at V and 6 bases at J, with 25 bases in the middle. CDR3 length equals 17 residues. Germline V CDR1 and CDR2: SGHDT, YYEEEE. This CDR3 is CASSSTSAWGLLFEQYF. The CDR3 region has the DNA TGTGCCAGCAGCTCCACCTCGGCATGGGGGCTCCTGTTCGAGCAGTACTTC.

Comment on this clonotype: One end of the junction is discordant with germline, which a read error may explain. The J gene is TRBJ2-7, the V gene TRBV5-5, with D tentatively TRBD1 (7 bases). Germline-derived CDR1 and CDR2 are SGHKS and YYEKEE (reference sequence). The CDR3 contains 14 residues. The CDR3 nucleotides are TGTGACAGCAGCCCGGAGGGACAGTTCTACGAGCAGTACTTC. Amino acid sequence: CDSSPEGQFYEQYF. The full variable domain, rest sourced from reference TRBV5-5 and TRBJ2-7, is DAGVTQSPTHLIKTRGQQVTLRCSPISGHKSVSWYQQVLGQGPQFIFQYYEKEERGRGNFPDRFSARQFPNYSSELNVNALLLGDSALYLCDSSPEGQFYEQYFGPGTRLTVT.

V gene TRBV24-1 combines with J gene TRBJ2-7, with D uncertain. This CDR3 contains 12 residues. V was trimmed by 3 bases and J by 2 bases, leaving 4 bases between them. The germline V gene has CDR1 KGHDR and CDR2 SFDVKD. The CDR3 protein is CATSDPPYEQYF. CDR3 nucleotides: TGTGCCACCAGTGATCCCCCCTACGAGCAGTACTTC.

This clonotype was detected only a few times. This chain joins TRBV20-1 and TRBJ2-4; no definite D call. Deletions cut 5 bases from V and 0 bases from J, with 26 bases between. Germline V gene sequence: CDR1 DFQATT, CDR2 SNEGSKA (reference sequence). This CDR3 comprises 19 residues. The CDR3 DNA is TGCAGTGCTCATGATGGCGATAGGCGGACGATACTAGCCAAAAACATTCAGTACTTC. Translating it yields CSAHDGDRRTILAKNIQYF.

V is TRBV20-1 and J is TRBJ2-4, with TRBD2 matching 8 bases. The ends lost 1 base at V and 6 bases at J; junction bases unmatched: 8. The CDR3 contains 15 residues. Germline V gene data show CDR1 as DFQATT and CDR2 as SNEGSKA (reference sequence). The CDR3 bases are TGCAGTGCTAGAGTACGGCGGGAGGTACGAAACATTCAGTACTTC. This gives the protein CSARVRREVRNIQYF.

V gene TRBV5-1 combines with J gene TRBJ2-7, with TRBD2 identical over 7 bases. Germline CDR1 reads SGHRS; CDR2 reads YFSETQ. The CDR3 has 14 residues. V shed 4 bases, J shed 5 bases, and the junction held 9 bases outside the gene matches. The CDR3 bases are TGCGCCAGCAGCCCGATGGGGGGGAGCCACGAGCAGTACTTC. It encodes CASSPMGGSHEQYF.

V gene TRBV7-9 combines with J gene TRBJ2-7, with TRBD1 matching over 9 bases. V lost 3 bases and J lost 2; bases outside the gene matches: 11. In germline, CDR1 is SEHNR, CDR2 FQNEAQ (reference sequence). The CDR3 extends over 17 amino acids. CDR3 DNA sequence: TGTGCCAGCAGCTTGTCTCGCGGGACAGGGAATACCTACGAGCAGTACTTC. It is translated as CASSLSRGTGNTYEQYF.

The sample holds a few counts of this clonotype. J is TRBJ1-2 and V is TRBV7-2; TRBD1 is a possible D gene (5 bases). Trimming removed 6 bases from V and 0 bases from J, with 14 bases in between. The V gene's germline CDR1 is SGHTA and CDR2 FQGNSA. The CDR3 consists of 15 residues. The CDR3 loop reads CASRSRAGPNYGYTF. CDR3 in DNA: TGTGCCAGCAGGTCTCGGGCAGGGCCTAACTATGGCTACACCTTC.

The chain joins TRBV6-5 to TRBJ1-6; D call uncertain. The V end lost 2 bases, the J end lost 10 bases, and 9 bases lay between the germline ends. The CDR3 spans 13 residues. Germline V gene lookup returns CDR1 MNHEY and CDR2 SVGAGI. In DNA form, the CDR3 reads TGTGCCAGCAGTTACGAGGTCAAATCACCCCTCCACTTT. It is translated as CASSYEVKSPLHF.

The CDR3: CASSLGAGYNEQFF. CDR3 bases: TGTGCCAGCAGCTTGGGGGCAGGGTACAATGAGCAGTTCTTC. V is TRBV7-2 and J is TRBJ2-1; D is perhaps TRBD1 (6 bases). Germline CDR1 reads SGHTA; CDR2 reads FQGNSA. V was shortened by 3 bases and J by 4 bases, with 10 bases between the two germline ends. This CDR3 is built from 14 residues.

The CDR3 loop is CASSLFAGELFF. DNA of the CDR3: TGTGCCAGCAGTTTATTCGCCGGGGAGCTGTTTTTT. The V and J genes are TRBV28 and TRBJ2-2; D is undetermined. Germline V CDR1 and CDR2: MDHEN, SYDVKM. The CDR3 runs 12 residues. V was clipped by 1 base and J by 6 bases, with 3 bases between them.